The rows below give T cell receptor beta chains drawn from one sample of a study of cytomegalovirus exposure and HLA in healthy donors. The repertoire was sequenced with immunoSEQ multiplex PCR; TCRdb's copy has only in-frame clones and lacks some. The sample lists fewer than 200,000 clones, around 85% occurring once. Source material: PBMCs. The receptors originated from a woman between 25 and 40 years old in good health and CMV-seronegative. CDR3s include the opening cysteine and the closing phenylalanine or tryptophan. Fields, in order: clone size, V gene, D gene, J gene, CDR3 protein, CDR3 DNA. The D gene is left open where the match is weak. Clone size appears in some rows only: once, few, many, or a class for an expanded clone.

>NA|TRBV9|NA|TRBJ2-7
CASSVGGTAYEQYF
TGTGCCAGCAGCGTCGGCGGTACAGCTTACGAGCAGTACTTC
>NA|TRBV19|TRBD1|TRBJ1-1
CASMGQGAIDAFF
TGTGCCAGTATGGGACAGGGGGCGATTGACGCTTTCTTT
>once|TRBV7-2|TRBD1|TRBJ1-5
CASSLFPRDSQWPQHF
TGTGCCAGCAGCTTATTCCCCCGGGACAGTCAATGGCCCCAGCATTTT
>NA|TRBV6-5|TRBD2|TRBJ2-5
CASSPSGGLKETQYF
TGTGCCAGCAGTCCCTCGGGGGGGCTAAAAGAGACCCAGTACTTC
>few|TRBV6-5|NA|TRBJ1-4
CASSYARGGEKLFF
TGTGCCAGCAGTTACGCCAGGGGAGGCGAAAAACTGTTTTTT
>once|TRBV19|NA|TRBJ1-5
CASSIGFMGLFNQPQHF
TGTGCCAGTAGTATAGGTTTTATGGGACTGTTCAATCAGCCCCAGCATTTT
>NA|TRBV20-1|NA|TRBJ1-1
CSALNTEAFF
TGCAGTGCACTTAACACTGAAGCTTTCTTT
>NA|TRBV28|NA|TRBJ1-1
CASSLMNTEAFF
TGTGCCAGCAGTTTAATGAACACTGAAGCTTTCTTT
>NA|TRBV7-2|NA|TRBJ2-7
CASSLSSYEQYF
TGTGCCAGCAGCTTATCGAGTTACGAGCAGTACTTC
>NA|TRBV4-2|NA|TRBJ1-4
CASSQDQGVGEKLFF
TGTGCCAGCAGCCAAGATCAAGGGGTTGGAGAAAAACTGTTTTTT
>NA|TRBV7-9|NA|TRBJ1-1
CASSLLTEAFF
TGTGCCAGCAGCCTCCTCACTGAAGCTTTCTTT
>NA|TRBV6-4|NA|TRBJ2-1
CASSETGTTNEQFF
TGTGCCAGCAGTGAAACAGGGACTACCAATGAGCAGTTCTTC
>NA|TRBV2|TRBD1|TRBJ1-1
CASSGLTGDTEAFF
TGTGCCAGCAGTGGATTGACAGGGGATACTGAAGCTTTCTTT
>NA|TRBV5-7|NA|TRBJ2-1
CASSSLGGYNEQFF
TGTGCCAGCAGCTCCCTCGGGGGATACAATGAGCAGTTCTTC
>NA|TRBV5-4|NA|TRBJ2-1
CASSLAKIGYDNEQFF
TGTGCCAGCAGCTTGGCCAAAATAGGATACGACAATGAGCAGTTCTTC
>NA|TRBV1|NA|TRBJ2-1
CTSSSHRTSGAWYNEQFF
TGCACCAGCAGCTCACACAGGACTAGCGGGGCGTGGTACAATGAGCAGTTCTTC
>NA|TRBV7-2|NA|TRBJ1-1
CASSPAVWGNTEAFF
TGTGCCAGCAGCCCCGCAGTATGGGGTAACACTGAAGCTTTCTTT
>NA|TRBV25-1|NA|TRBJ1-1
CASRRVVNTEAFF
TGTGCCAGCAGGAGGGTCGTGAACACTGAAGCTTTCTTT
>NA|TRBV5-5|NA|TRBJ1-5
CASSLGDMLSQPQHF
TGTGCCAGCAGCTTGGGAGACATGTTATCCCAGCCCCAGCATTTT
>once|TRBV4-1|TRBD1|TRBJ2-1
CASSPSRRQGAREQFF
TGCGCCAGCAGCCCTTCCCGCCGACAGGGGGCGCGAGAGCAGTTCTTC
>NA|TRBV5-6|TRBD1|TRBJ1-2
CASSSPDWTGEYGYTF
TGTGCCAGCAGCTCACCTGACTGGACAGGAGAGTATGGCTACACCTTC
>NA|TRBV7-2|TRBD2|TRBJ2-5
CASSLAAGPQETQYF
TGTGCCAGCAGCTTAGCAGCGGGGCCCCAAGAGACCCAGTACTTC
>once|TRBV29-1|NA|TRBJ2-5
CSVGRSGETQYF
TGCAGCGTTGGAAGGAGCGGGGAGACCCAGTACTTC
>NA|TRBV6-1|NA|TRBJ1-5
CASSGDSSNQPQHF
TGTGCCAGCAGTGGGGATTCCAGCAATCAGCCCCAGCATTTT
>NA|TRBV27|TRBD2|TRBJ2-7
CASSLSGGPTYEQYF
TGTGCCAGCAGTTTATCGGGAGGGCCAACCTACGAGCAGTACTTC
>NA|TRBV7-3|TRBD2|TRBJ2-2
CASSLRLAGGPLTGELFF
TGTGCCAGCAGCTTAAGACTAGCGGGAGGGCCTCTCACCGGGGAGCTGTTTTTT
>NA|TRBV29-1|TRBD1|TRBJ2-5
CSGGQGEETQYF
TGCAGCGGGGGACAGGGCGAAGAGACCCAGTACTTC
>NA|TRBV18|NA|TRBJ1-1
CASSPAGNTEAFF
TGTGCCAGCTCACCTGCAGGGAACACTGAAGCTTTCTTT
>NA|TRBV6-1|NA|TRBJ2-7
CASMRGYEQYF
TGTGCCAGCATGCGTGGCTACGAGCAGTACTTC
>once|TRBV28|NA|TRBJ1-1
CASSLEGLRDHTEAFF
TGTGCCAGCAGTTTAGAGGGGTTGCGGGATCACACTGAAGCTTTCTTT
>NA|TRBV27|TRBD2|TRBJ2-7
CASSFLVAGGRREQYF
TGTGCCAGCAGTTTTTTAGTGGCGGGAGGGCGTCGCGAGCAGTACTTC
>NA|TRBV6-5|TRBD2|TRBJ2-3
CASSIVAGRYDTQYF
TGTGCCAGCAGTATCGTAGCGGGACGGTATGATACGCAGTATTTT
>NA|TRBV6-1|TRBD1|TRBJ2-7
CAGSGTGTYEQYF
TGTGCCGGGTCCGGGACAGGGACCTACGAGCAGTACTTC
>NA|TRBV5-6|TRBD1|TRBJ1-4
CASSLYYTGGVANEKLFF
TGTGCCAGCAGCTTGTATTATACAGGGGGCGTAGCTAATGAAAAACTGTTTTTT
>NA|TRBV9|TRBD1|TRBJ2-6
CASSHSDRGRSLSGANVLTF
TGTGCCAGCAGCCACTCCGACAGGGGGCGCTCCCTCTCTGGGGCCAACGTCCTGACTTTC
>NA|TRBV6-5|TRBD1|TRBJ2-2
CASRTETGSTGELFF
TGTGCCAGCAGAACCGAGACAGGGTCCACCGGGGAGCTGTTTTTT
>NA|TRBV15|TRBD1|TRBJ1-5
CATKGQGALSNQPQHF
TGTGCCACCAAGGGACAGGGGGCGCTCAGCAATCAGCCCCAGCATTTT
>NA|TRBV4-1|TRBD2|TRBJ2-5
CASSQDSGLARETQYF
TGCGCCAGCAGCCAAGATTCCGGACTAGCGCGAGAGACCCAGTACTTC
>NA|TRBV5-1|TRBD2|TRBJ2-1
CASSFGLAGGPGNEQFF
TGCGCCAGCAGCTTCGGACTAGCGGGGGGGCCTGGCAATGAGCAGTTCTTC
>NA|TRBV28|NA|TRBJ1-5
CASSLMGLNQPQHF
TGTGCCAGCAGTTTAATGGGCCTCAATCAGCCCCAGCATTTT
>NA|TRBV7-2|NA|TRBJ1-3
CASSPDGTFGNTIYF
TGTGCCAGCAGCCCGGATGGGACATTCGGAAACACCATATATTTT
>NA|TRBV2|NA|TRBJ1-5
CASSVTMDQPQHF
TGTGCCAGCAGTGTTACAATGGATCAGCCCCAGCATTTT
>NA|TRBV7-9|NA|TRBJ2-7
CASRTGTEQYF
TGTGCCAGCAGAACCGGGACAGAGCAGTACTTC
>NA|TRBV7-6|TRBD2|TRBJ2-3
CASSLLAGRTDTQYF
TGTGCCAGCAGCCTACTAGCGGGCCGCACAGATACGCAGTATTTT